The next 19 T cell receptor beta chains were all read from a single sample in a study of molecular identifiers for immune sequencing clone quantification. Each CDR3 protein gets one entry after TCRdb re-called the PCR reads with MiXCR. This table holds about 630,000 distinct CDR3 sequences, about 25% found once. The sample consisted of naive CD8+ T cells from blood, with Jurkat cell RNA spiked in. Documented subset: FACS-sorted CD8+CD4-CCR7+CD45RA+ naive T cells. These receptors all come from a human donor in good health. Some libraries in this study had Jurkat cell RNA spiked in.

In its sample, this clonotype was seen many times. This rearrangement joins TRBV7-2 to TRBJ2-3; 12 nucleotides match TRBD2. The J segment lost 6 bases and the V segment lost 5 bases, leaving 6 bases of the junction unmatched. The CDR3 totals 15 residues. In germline, CDR1 is SGHTA, CDR2 FQGNSA. CDR3 protein: CASSTWTSGKDTQYF. The CDR3 DNA reads TGTGCCAGCAGCACTTGGACTAGCGGGAAGGATACGCAGTATTTT.

With regard to this clonotype: A much larger clone lies a single base off, so this may be a read error. This likely comes from a read error, as the CDR3 has no conserved phenylalanine or tryptophan at its end. The rearrangement uses TRBV20-1 and TRBJ2-5, with unresolved D. V shed 1 base and J shed 1 base, with 16 bases lying between them. Germline CDR1 and CDR2: DFQATT and SNEGSKA (reference sequence). The CDR3 has 16 amino acids. CDR3 bases: TGCAGTGCTAGAGTGGGTCGCCAACTACTCCAAGAGACCCAGTACCTC. Its translation is CSARVGRQLLQETQYL.

As to this clonotype: This may be a read error: a much more frequent sequence differs by one nucleotide. This rearrangement joins TRBV11-2 to TRBJ2-3; D could derive from TRBD1 or TRBD2 (5 bases each). CDR3 size: 15 residues. The germline CDR1 and CDR2 sequences are SGHAT and FQNNGV. The DNA of the CDR3 is TGTGCCAGCGGCTTAGAGGGGTTTAGCACAGATACGCAGTATTTT. Protein: CASGLEGFSTDTQYF. Full variable domain (rest looked up from reference TRBV11-2 and TRBJ2-3): EAGVAQSPRYKIIEKRQSVAFWCNPISGHATLYWYQQILGQGPKLLIQFQNNGVVDDSQLPKDRFSAERLKGVDSTLKIQPAKLEDSAVYLCASGLEGFSTDTQYFGPGTRLTVL.

This clonotype was found a few times. This chain links TRBV11-2 with TRBJ2-7, with 11 bases identical to TRBD2. CDR3 size: 16 residues. V lost 4 bases to trimming and J lost 4 bases; unmatched junction nucleotides: 9. Germline V gene sequence: CDR1 SGHAT, CDR2 FQNNGV. The CDR3 DNA is TGTGCCAGCAGCTGGGACACTAGCGGGAGATGGTACGAGCAGTACTTC. Translation gives CASSWDTSGRWYEQYF.

The table lists this clonotype with many counts. The chain has TRBV11-1 and TRBJ2-7; TRBD1 agrees at 9 bases. The V segment lost 5 bases and the J segment 3 bases; nucleotides outside the gene matches: 11. Germline V CDR1 and CDR2: SGHAT, FQDESV (reference sequence). This CDR3 has 16 amino acids. The CDR3 DNA follows: TGTGCCAGCAGCGTATTCCCGGGACAGGGTTACTACGAGCAGTACTTC. Translated: CASSVFPGQGYYEQYF.

About this clonotype: The CDR3 does not end in the conserved phenylalanine or tryptophan, so this is likely a read error. The J gene is TRBJ1-3, the V gene TRBV3-1; D might be TRBD1 (5 bases). Trimming removed 1 base from V and 3 bases from J, with 13 bases in between. This CDR3 contains 16 residues. Germline assignment: CDR1 LGHDT and CDR2 YNNKEL (reference sequence). As DNA, the CDR3 is TGTGCCAGCAGCCAAGCCGGCCAGGGCGGTGGAAACACCATATATTCT. Protein product: CASSQAGQGGGNTIYS.

This clonotype occurred once. A much larger clone differs from this one at a single base, so this may be a read error. The V and J genes are TRBV20-1 and TRBJ1-4; D remains ambiguous. The CDR3 is made up of 13 amino acids. From germline, CDR1 is DFQATT and CDR2 SNEGSKA (reference sequence). CDR3 sequence reads: CSARQATNEKLSF. The CDR3, as DNA: TGCAGTGCTAGACAAGCAACTAATGAAAAACTGTCTTTT.

This clonotype appeared a few times. A much larger clone sits a single nucleotide away, making a read error possible. This chain connects TRBV29-1 to TRBJ1-4; 7 positions agree with TRBD1. The trim removed 8 bases at V and 1 base at J, leaving 13 bases unmatched. The CDR3 extends over 16 amino acids. From germline, CDR1 is SQVTM and CDR2 ANQGSEA. CDR3 residues: CSKRPDRAGTNEKLFF. CDR3 nucleotide sequence: TGCAGCAAAAGGCCTGACAGGGCTGGAACTAATGAAAAACTGTTTTTT.

CDR3 DNA: TGCGCCAGCAGCCATCTCACACAGGGGAGTTACAATGAGCAGTTCTTC. It translates to CASSHLTQGSYNEQFF. The chain uses TRBV4-3 and TRBJ2-1; 7 positions match TRBD1. With 3 bases clipped from V and 4 bases from J, the junction kept 9 bases outside the gene matches. Germline CDR1 LGHNA, CDR2 YSLEER. The CDR3 runs 16 residues.

Only a few counts were recorded for this clonotype. The chain joins TRBV6-2 or TRBV6-3 to TRBJ1-2, with D unclear. The germline gives CDR1 MNHEY, CDR2 SVGEGT. The V gene lost 8 bases and the J gene lost 6 bases, with 16 bases spanning the gap. There are 13 residues in the CDR3. CDR3 protein: CASVSLPGNGYTF. The CDR3 bases are TGTGCCAGCGTCAGCCTGCCCGGGAATGGCTACACCTTC.

The rearrangement uses TRBV7-9 and TRBJ2-7; D gene unclear. The CDR3 consists of 15 residues. Trimming removed 5 bases at V and 6 bases at J, with 20 bases between. Germline CDR1 and CDR2: SEHNR and FQNEAQ (reference sequence). The CDR3 sequence: CASSPPTSSYPEQYF. Here the CDR3 DNA reads TGTGCCAGCAGCCCCCCGACGTCGTCTTACCCCGAGCAGTACTTC. Together with reference TRBV7-9 and TRBJ2-7, the CDR3 gives the full variable domain: DTGVSQNPRHKITKRGQNVTFRCDPISEHNRLYWYRQTLGQGPEFLTYFQNEAQLEKSRLLSDRFSAERPKGSFSTLEIQRTEQGDSAMYLCASSPPTSSYPEQYFGPGTRLTVT.

This chain links TRBV27 with TRBJ2-7, with a weak D call TRBD2 (5 bases). Trimming removed 0 bases from V and 4 bases from J, with 10 bases in between. The CDR3 consists of 14 residues. CDR1 and CDR2 from the germline V gene are MNHEY and SMNVEV (reference sequence). The CDR3 DNA follows: TGTGCCAGCAGTTTATCCGAGGGTCCTTACGAGCAGTACTTC. Protein: CASSLSEGPYEQYF.

In regard to this clonotype: Relative to the germline gene, one junction end is altered; a read error may explain this. The chain has TRBV27 and TRBJ2-3, with D maybe TRBD2 (6 bases). This CDR3 spans 13 amino acids. Germline V gene data show CDR1 as MNHEY and CDR2 as SMNVEV (reference sequence). Here the CDR3 reads CASSGGIADTLYF. CDR3 nucleotides: TGTGCCAGCAGTGGAGGGATTGCAGATACGCTGTATTTT.

The rearrangement uses TRBV6-2 or TRBV6-3 and TRBJ2-2, with 13 nucleotides matching TRBD2. The V gene end was trimmed by 4 bases and the J gene end by 4 bases; junction bases not matched to a gene: 9. From germline, CDR1 is MNHEY and CDR2 SVGEGT. CDR3 length: 18 amino acids. This CDR3 is CASSSTITSGRATGELFF. The CDR3 DNA reads TGTGCCAGCAGTTCAACGATAACTAGCGGGAGGGCCACCGGGGAGCTGTTTTTT.

Remarks on this clonotype: The CDR3 end shows no conserved phenylalanine or tryptophan, and so a read error is likely. The chain recombines TRBV12-3 or TRBV12-4 with TRBJ2-2; 9 bases line up with TRBD1. After removal of 7 bases from V and 6 bases from J, the junction contained 15 bases not matched to a gene. This CDR3 comprises 17 residues. In DNA form, the CDR3 reads TGTGCCAGCATCCCCCCACCGGGACAGGGCGATCCCGGGGAGCTGTTTTCT. As protein: CASIPPPGQGDPGELFS.

This clonotype turned up a few times. The chain uses TRBV20-1 and TRBJ2-6; 7 bases fit TRBD1. CDR1 is DFQATT, CDR2 SNEGSKA, per germline (reference sequence). This CDR3 is built from 18 residues. Unmatched junction bases numbered 14, after V lost 6 bases and J lost 0 bases. The CDR3 region is CSARSETGTLSGANVLTF. CDR3 sequence (DNA): TGCAGTGCCAGATCGGAGACAGGGACCCTCTCTGGGGCCAACGTCCTGACTTTC.

This clonotype was observed a handful of times. CDR3 bases: TGTGCCAGCAGTTATACGGCCGATGGCCGTAATTCACCCCTCCACTTT. Translating gives CASSYTADGRNSPLHF. The chain joins TRBV6-5 to TRBJ1-6, with D unclear. The CDR3 length is 16 residues. Trimming removed 3 bases from V and 6 bases from J, with 15 bases in between. Looked up from germline, CDR1 is MNHEY and CDR2 is SVGAGI.

In this sample, this clonotype turned up a few times. This chain joins TRBV6-1 and TRBJ2-7; D may match TRBD1 or TRBD2 (5 bases each). The germline V gene has CDR1 MNHNS and CDR2 SASEGT. The CDR3 spans 13 residues. V shed 9 bases and J shed 2 bases, with 14 bases lying between them. CDR3 coding DNA: TGTGCCAGTCCGGGGATGGGGGCCTACGAGCAGTACTTC. As protein: CASPGMGAYEQYF.

As to this clonotype: A read error may explain this, as a much larger clone is one base away. This chain joins TRBV6-5 and TRBJ1-5, with a possible D match to TRBD1 (5 bases). The germline V gene has CDR1 MNHEY and CDR2 SVGAGI. The CDR3 covers 13 residues. CDR3 nucleotide sequence: TGTGCCAGCAGGAAGGGGCAGACTCAGCTCCAGCATTTT. Translating it yields CASRKGQTQLQHF.